The 2 T cell receptor beta chains reported below all come from one sample, sequenced in a study of blood T cells in healthy people across ages. Using a J-beta primer mix together with a sample-barcoded 5' primer, a second PCR was run for roughly 6 to 12 cycles. Using its own MiXCR run on the 5' RACE reads, TCRdb lists one record per CDR3 protein. The table lists roughly 2 million distinct CDR3 sequences, around half of them singletons. The sequenced sample was blood. The receptors here all came from a woman in her 40s in good health.

The chain combines TRBV5-1 with TRBJ2-7, with 10 nucleotides matching TRBD1. In germline, CDR1 is SGHRS, CDR2 YFSETQ. Trimming took 4 bases from V and 5 from J; bases not matched to a gene: 12. The CDR3 runs to 16 residues. Here the CDR3 reads CASSIATGGLIDEQYF. CDR3 in DNA: TGCGCCAGCAGCATCGCGACAGGGGGCCTTATCGACGAGCAGTACTTC.

The genes are TRBV6-6 and TRBJ2-1, with 8 bases aligning to TRBD2. Trimming took 4 bases from V and 13 from J; bases not matched to a gene: 6. CDR1 and CDR2 (germline): MNHNY, SVGAGI (reference sequence). CDR3 length equals 12 residues. This CDR3 reads CASSLQAGDQFF. The CDR3 DNA sequence: TGTGCCAGCAGTTTACAAGCGGGGGACCAGTTCTTC.